This TCR beta chain was recorded in a study of cytomegalovirus exposure and HLA in healthy donors. Some clones are missing from TCRdb's copy, which holds only in-frame ones; the method was immunoSEQ multiplex PCR. The sample has 100,000 to 150,000 clones; roughly 95% are singletons. The clonotype comes from a man aged 18 to 29 in good health and CMV-seronegative. The sequenced sample consisted of PBMCs.

The CDR3 DNA is TGCAGCGTTGTTCATGGGACAGGGGAAGGAGATGAAAAACTGTTTTTT. Translating gives CSVVHGTGEGDEKLFF. This rearrangement joins TRBV29-1 to TRBJ1-4; 10 bases map to TRBD1. This CDR3 has 16 amino acids. The V and J ends lost 4 bases and 6 bases, in that order; junction bases with no gene match: 11. Germline V lookup: CDR1 SQVTM, CDR2 ANQGSEA.